The source of this T cell receptor (beta chain) is a study of shared clonotypes between healthy human individuals. This clone came up once. The antigen is undetermined. Germline V gene data show CDR1 as KGHSH and CDR2 as LQKENI. The V gene end was trimmed by 3 bases and the J gene end by 3 bases; junction bases not matched to a gene: 3. This CDR3 contains 14 residues. Study-wide findings and caveats: Clonotypes not shared had lower generation probabilities than those common to all four donors.

Replicate PCRs for sorted subsets used 200 ng DNA; this equaled 30,000 to 35,000 T cell genomes. The repertoire was sequenced with immunoSEQ multiplex PCR; TCRdb's copy has only in-frame clones and lacks some. The table lists around 700,000 clones, 72% of them singletons. The chain links TRBV18 to TRBJ2-7; 9 bases are shared with TRBD2. The receptor's source is a woman aged 25-40 years in good health. The sequenced sample was memory CD4+ T cells sorted from blood. Subset specified: CD45RA-negative fraction. CDR3 nucleotides: TGTGCCAGCTCACCGGTAGCGGGAGACTACGAGCAGTACTTC. It specifies CASSPVAGDYEQYF.